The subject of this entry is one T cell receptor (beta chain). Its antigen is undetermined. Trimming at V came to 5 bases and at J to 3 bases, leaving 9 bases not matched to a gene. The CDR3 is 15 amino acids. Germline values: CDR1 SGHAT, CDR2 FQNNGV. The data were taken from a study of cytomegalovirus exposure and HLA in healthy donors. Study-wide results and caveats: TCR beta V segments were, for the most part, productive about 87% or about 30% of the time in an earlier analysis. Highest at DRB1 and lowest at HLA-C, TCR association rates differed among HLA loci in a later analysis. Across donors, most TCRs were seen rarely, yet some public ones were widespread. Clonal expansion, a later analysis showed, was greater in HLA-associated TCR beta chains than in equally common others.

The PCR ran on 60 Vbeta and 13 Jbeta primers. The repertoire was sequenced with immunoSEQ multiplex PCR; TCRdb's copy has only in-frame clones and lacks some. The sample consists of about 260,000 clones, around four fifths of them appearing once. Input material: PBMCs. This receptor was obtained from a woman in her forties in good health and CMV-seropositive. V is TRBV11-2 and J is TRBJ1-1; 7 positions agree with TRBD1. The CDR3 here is CASSATGTLHTEAFF. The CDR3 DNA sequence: TGTGCCAGCAGCGCGACAGGGACGCTCCACACTGAAGCTTTCTTT.